The present T cell receptor beta chain was sequenced within a study of blood T cell repertoires in COVID-19. Overall study: The origin of the acute and convalescent COVID-19 samples was the United States, Italy and Spain.

Clones were sequenced by immunoSEQ multiplex PCR, and TCRdb holds only the in-frame ones, with some missing. In the table there are 150,000 to 200,000 clones, 80% to 85% of which are singletons. Germline V lookup: CDR1 SGHTA, CDR2 FQGNSA. The V and J ends lost 6 bases and 2 bases respectively, with 11 bases between them. CDR3 length: 14 residues. Sequenced material: peripheral blood. The sequence was obtained from a woman in her 70s with COVID-19, enrolled during active disease. The chain has TRBV7-2 and TRBJ1-3; the D gene is possibly TRBD1 (6 bases). CDR3 in amino acids: CASSTGYPGNTIYF. CDR3 DNA: TGTGCCAGCAGTACAGGGTATCCTGGAAACACCATATATTTT.